A few counts support the clone carrying this TCR beta chain. Its antigen is currently unknown. Preparation of the TCRbeta library was carried out with unique molecular identifiers. One entry per CDR3 protein, called by TCRdb with MiXCR from the PCR reads. Of 15,000 to 20,000 distinct CDR3 sequences in the sample, 12% were seen once. CDR3 length equals 13 residues. Trimming removed 6 bases from V and 8 bases from J; junction bases left unmatched: 12. CDR1 is DFQATT, CDR2 SNEGSKA, per germline (reference sequence). This record belongs to a study of T-cell reconstitution after alpha-beta-depleted transplantation in children. Study-level points and caveats: By about two months after transplant, alpha-beta T cells reportedly arose from several hundred graft clones that had expanded.

The sample was PBMCs, mostly from graft donor cells, taken 180 days after TCRalphabeta/CD19-depleted stem cell transplant. The receptor comes from a boy younger than two who had a stem cell transplant for Wiskott-Aldrich syndrome, so the T cells may come from the graft donor. V is TRBV20-1 and J is TRBJ1-2, with TRBD1 matching over 7 bases. The CDR3 region is CSAKKGAASGYTF. For the CDR3, the DNA is TGCAGTGCCAAAAAGGGGGCTGCTTCCGGCTACACCTTC.